This TCR beta chain emerged from a study of blood T cell repertoires in COVID-19. Measured with immunoSEQ multiplex PCR; TCRdb has only the in-frame clones, and not every one. The sample includes 200,000 to 300,000 clones, about 91% of them seen just once. Participants had their cohort set by participant-reported clinical history. This sequence originates from a woman aged 40 to 50 with acute COVID-19. Sequencing was performed on PBMCs or T cells enriched from blood (not recorded which).

CDR3 nucleotides: TGTGCCAGCAGCCAATTTCGGGGGGCGAACACTGAAGCTTTCTTT. Translating it yields CASSQFRGANTEAFF. The V call is TRBV6-5, the J call TRBJ1-1; tentative D call: TRBD1 (6 bases). CDR3 length: 15 residues. The V and J ends lost 6 bases and 1 base respectively, with 15 bases between them. Germline CDR1 is MNHEY and CDR2 is SVGAGI.